This TCR beta chain was retrieved from a study of T cells in Graves' hyperthyroidism and ophthalmopathy. This clonotype was counted many times. Germline V gene sequence: CDR1 SGHVS, CDR2 FNYEAQ. This CDR3 contains 21 residues. V was clipped by 0 bases and J by 4 bases; unmatched bases: 19. The source material, RNA transcripts, was used to amplify TCR beta CDR3 regions. Initially, a first-round RT-PCR of the TCR CDR3 employed the HTBI primer set. TCRdb re-derived calls from the multiplex PCR reads in MiXCR, one entry per CDR3 protein. Among hundreds of thousands of distinct CDR3 sequences listed, roughly a sixth were seen once.

The sequence was collected from a woman aged 45-65 years with Graves' hyperthyroidism that later progressed to Graves' ophthalmopathy. Material: blood. This chain links TRBV7-6 with TRBJ2-2; 8 positions match TRBD1. CDR3 DNA sequence: TGTGCCAGCAGCTTAGCCCCGGGGGCGACAGGGGCGGGTTATGTCACCGGGGAGCTGTTTTTT. It specifies CASSLAPGATGAGYVTGELFF.